Following are 13 T cell receptor beta chains from one sample sequenced in a study of CD8 T cells in ankylosing spondylitis. General study results and limits: One TCR beta motif, made up of fewer than 10 highly homologous variants, appeared characteristic of ankylosing spondylitis blood.

These receptors' targets are unknown. TCRdb itself ran the 5' RACE reads through MiXCR, one entry per CDR3 protein. The sample includes about 800,000 distinct CDR3 sequences, roughly 12% seen only once; the top ten take about 0.5%. Sequenced: blood, either unsorted or a sorted T cell fraction (not recorded which). The receptors were gathered from a male donor with ankylosing spondylitis.

The chain is built from TRBV12-3 or TRBV12-4 and TRBJ2-1, with 7 bases aligning to TRBD2. V trimming: 7 bases; J trimming: 3 bases; junction bases outside the gene matches: 6. The CDR3 is 14 amino acids. CDR3 sequence: CASTAASGYNEQFF. In nucleotides, the CDR3 is TGTGCCAGCACCGCGGCTAGCGGCTACAATGAGCAGTTCTTC.

This clonotype was picked up a small number of times. The chain joins TRBV7-6 to TRBJ2-3; D gene uncertain. Trimming took 3 bases from V and 1 from J, leaving 8 bases between them. In germline, CDR1 is SGHVS, CDR2 FNYEAQ. CDR3 size: 14 residues. DNA of the CDR3: TGTGCCAGCAGCTTCTCCTCACGCACAGATACGCAGTATTTT. Encoded protein: CASSFSSRTDTQYF.

The rearrangement links TRBV20-1 to TRBJ1-6; a weak D match, TRBD1 (5 bases). In germline, CDR1 is DFQATT, CDR2 SNEGSKA (reference sequence). CDR3 size: 14 residues. V was pared by 3 bases and J by 5 bases, with 11 bases between. The CDR3 DNA follows: TGCAGTGCTAGGGGACGCTGGGATAATTCACCCCTCCACTTT. This codes for CSARGRWDNSPLHF.

This chain links TRBV20-1 with TRBJ2-1; 8 nucleotides match TRBD2. CDR1 and CDR2 (germline): DFQATT, SNEGSKA (reference sequence). The CDR3 covers 16 residues. V gave up 5 bases and J gave up 2 bases; unmatched junction bases: 11. The CDR3 DNA sequence: TGCAGTGCTCCCTCCCTGGCGGGAGGTGCCTACAATGAGCAGTTCTTC. Translation gives CSAPSLAGGAYNEQFF.

This chain joins TRBV24-1 and TRBJ2-2; D gene ambiguous. The CDR3 spans 14 residues. Germline CDR1 and CDR2: KGHDR and SFDVKD. The germline V and J ends were trimmed by 4 bases and 10 bases, with 15 bases remaining between them. The CDR3 loop reads CATSDPLRRAELFF. The CDR3 coding sequence is TGTGCCACCAGTGACCCACTCCGACGCGCGGAGCTGTTTTTT.

The chain recombines TRBV18 with TRBJ1-6; D gene uncertain. Germline V gene data show CDR1 as KGHSH and CDR2 as LQKENI. CDR3 length: 15 amino acids. Trimming took 1 base from V and 6 from J, leaving 10 bases between them. For the CDR3, the DNA is TGTGCCAGCTCACCACGGAGGGAATCTAATTCACCCCTCCACTTT. This codes for CASSPRRESNSPLHF.

The chain has TRBV7-9 and TRBJ1-1; the D is unclear. Germline lookup yields CDR1 SEHNR and CDR2 FQNEAQ (reference sequence). The ends were cut back, 1 base at V and 3 bases at J, with 9 bases in the middle. This CDR3 has 14 residues. CDR3 coding DNA: TGTGCCAGCAGCTTAGGTTTCAGAGACACTGAAGCTTTCTTT. It specifies CASSLGFRDTEAFF.

The chain combines TRBV6-5 with TRBJ2-1; 7 positions match TRBD2. Losses at the gene ends were 3 bases for V and 0 bases for J; bases not matched to a gene: 8. Germline V lookup: CDR1 MNHEY, CDR2 SVGAGI. CDR3 length equals 17 residues. CDR3 nucleotide sequence: TGTGCCAGCAGTTATCCTCAGCGGGGCAGCTCCTACAATGAGCAGTTCTTC. Its translation is CASSYPQRGSSYNEQFF.

V and J are TRBV6-5 and TRBJ1-1; D is perhaps TRBD1 (5 bases). Germline V lookup: CDR1 MNHEY, CDR2 SVGAGI. CDR3 length: 13 amino acids. Trimming shortened V by 7 bases and J by 1 base, and 10 bases separated the two germline ends. The CDR3 here is CASTWDGNTEAFF. For the CDR3, the DNA is TGTGCCAGCACTTGGGACGGGAACACTGAAGCTTTCTTT.

Concerning this clonotype itself: Possible read error: a much larger clone is one base away. This chain uses TRBV12-3 or TRBV12-4 with TRBJ1-2, with 9 bases fitting TRBD1. The CDR3 covers 13 residues. Trimming at V came to 10 bases and at J to 4 bases, leaving 7 bases not matched to a gene. CDR3 residues: CATRQGDSYGYTF. CDR3 bases: TGTGCCACCAGACAGGGGGACAGCTATGGCTACACCTTC.

This clonotype was detected only a few times. The rearrangement joins TRBV28 to TRBJ1-1, with 7 bases matching TRBD1. The CDR3 loop spans 15 amino acids. V dropped 5 bases and J dropped 5; count of bases not matched to a gene: 11. Germline V gene data show CDR1 as MDHEN and CDR2 as SYDVKM. The CDR3 here is CASSTPLQGWTEAFF. CDR3 nucleotides: TGTGCCAGCAGTACTCCTCTACAGGGGTGGACTGAAGCTTTCTTT.

This clonotype appeared a few times. V is TRBV4-2 and J is TRBJ2-7; D is uncertain. Germline V gives CDR1 LGHNA, CDR2 YNFKEQ. V lost 0 bases and J lost 3, with 12 bases in between. This CDR3 is 15 amino acids long. The CDR3: CASSQDLPGVYEQYF. DNA for the CDR3: TGTGCCAGCAGCCAAGATCTCCCGGGTGTCTACGAGCAGTACTTC.

Of note for this clonotype: This may stem from a read error, because a much larger clone lies one nucleotide away. For the CDR3, the DNA is TGTGCCAGCAGCCGGTCCCCTAATAACTATGGCTACACCTTC. Translated: CASSRSPNNYGYTF. The chain is built from TRBV5-5 and TRBJ1-2; D not certain. The CDR3 is 14 amino acids. Per the germline V gene, CDR1 is SGHKS and CDR2 is YYEKEE (reference sequence). V lost 4 bases and J 1 base, leaving 11 bases between the germline ends.